One sample yielded the 25 T cell receptor beta chains listed below, sequenced in a study of T cells after yellow fever vaccination. One entry per CDR3 protein results from TCRdb running MiXCR on the 5' RACE reads. The sample records about 340,000 distinct CDR3 sequences, approximately 12% being singletons. The sample here was CD4+ T cells sorted from PBMCs, taken 15 days after the yellow fever booster vaccination. The receptors originated from a young man who received the YFV17D yellow fever vaccine.

The chain uses TRBV5-1 and TRBJ2-5; D not certain. This CDR3 is 13 amino acids long. V lost 3 bases, J lost 3 bases, and 9 bases lay in between. Germline V gene sequence: CDR1 SGHRS, CDR2 YFSETQ. The CDR3 protein is CASSSLREETQYF. In DNA form, the CDR3 reads TGCGCCAGCAGCTCACTCCGGGAAGAGACCCAGTACTTC. The full variable domain, completed using reference TRBV5-1 and TRBJ2-5, is KAGVTQTPRYLIKTRGQQVTLSCSPISGHRSVSWYQQTPGQGLQFLFEYFSETQRNKGNFPGRFSGRQFSNSRSEMNVSTLELGDSALYLCASSSLREETQYFGPGTRLLVL.

This clonotype has ten or more counts. The rearrangement links TRBV5-1 to TRBJ2-3; weak D call: TRBD1 (5 bases). Trimming removed 8 bases from V and 2 bases from J, with 9 bases in between. CDR3 length: 12 amino acids. CDR1 is SGHRS, CDR2 YFSETQ, per germline. Written as DNA, the CDR3 is TGCGCCAGTGCAGGGTTCACAGATACGCAGTATTTT. Its protein product is CASAGFTDTQYF.

This clonotype was seen more than once but under ten times. The chain carries TRBV24-1 and TRBJ2-3, with unresolved D. Germline V gene lookup returns CDR1 KGHDR and CDR2 SFDVKD. The CDR3 is 16 residues long. The V and J ends lost 1 base and 2 bases respectively, with 12 bases between them. In nucleotides, the CDR3 is TGTGCCACCAGTGATTTTGGCCTGGGATTCACAGATACGCAGTATTTT. Protein sequence: CATSDFGLGFTDTQYF.

The V gene is TRBV4-2, the J gene TRBJ1-2; maybe TRBD1 (6 bases). The CDR3 has 14 residues. The V and J ends lost 1 base and 1 base respectively, with 7 bases between them. Germline CDR1 reads LGHNA; CDR2 reads YNFKEQ. Here the CDR3 DNA reads TGTGCCAGCAGCCAAGTAGGGGGTAACTATGGCTACACCTTC. It yields the protein CASSQVGGNYGYTF.

This clonotype was observed a few times. The chain joins TRBV5-1 to TRBJ2-2; D may be TRBD2 (6 bases). The CDR3 extends over 16 amino acids. The V end lost 4 bases, the J end lost 1 base, and 14 bases lay between the germline ends. CDR1 SGHRS and CDR2 YFSETQ come from the germline V gene. CDR3 bases: TGCGCCAGCAGCGTCCGACTAGTCGAGAACACCGGGGAGCTGTTTTTT. Encoded protein: CASSVRLVENTGELFF. The variable domain in full, with the rest retrieved from reference TRBV5-1 and TRBJ2-2, is KAGVTQTPRYLIKTRGQQVTLSCSPISGHRSVSWYQQTPGQGLQFLFEYFSETQRNKGNFPGRFSGRQFSNSRSEMNVSTLELGDSALYLCASSVRLVENTGELFFGEGSRLTVL.

The rearrangement uses TRBV7-9 and TRBJ1-6, with TRBD1 matching over 7 bases. After removal of 3 bases from V and 7 bases from J, the junction contained 3 bases not matched to a gene. Germline CDR1 SEHNR, CDR2 FQNEAQ (reference sequence). The CDR3 is 14 amino acids. The DNA for the CDR3 is TGTGCCAGCAGCTTGGGACAGTCAAATTCACCCCTCCACTTT. Translated: CASSLGQSNSPLHF.

This clonotype was found a few times. The rearrangement links TRBV20-1 to TRBJ2-4, with 7 bases aligning to TRBD1. The CDR3 runs 13 residues. Germline CDR1 and CDR2: DFQATT and SNEGSKA (reference sequence). The V gene end was trimmed by 0 bases and the J gene end by 6 bases; junction bases not matched to a gene: 2. CDR3 protein: CSARERGPNIQYF. CDR3 DNA sequence: TGCAGTGCTAGAGAAAGGGGGCCAAACATTCAGTACTTC.

This chain connects TRBV6-5 to TRBJ1-5; tentative D call: TRBD1 (5 bases). This CDR3 is built from 15 residues. Trimming stripped 2 bases from V and 6 bases from J, with 14 bases between. The germline V gene has CDR1 MNHEY and CDR2 SVGAGI. CDR3 protein: CASSYGPGLSQPQHF. For the CDR3, the DNA is TGTGCCAGCAGTTACGGGCCAGGGCTCTCTCAGCCCCAGCATTTT.

V is TRBV12-3 or TRBV12-4 and J is TRBJ2-1; TRBD2 matches at 9 bases. J was trimmed by 10 bases and V by 4 bases; bases with no gene match: 8. This CDR3 is 14 amino acids long. CDR3 residues: CASSWGPSGGEQFF. The CDR3 DNA sequence: TGTGCCAGCAGTTGGGGGCCCAGCGGGGGGGAGCAGTTCTTC.

This clonotype was detected only a few times. The chain combines TRBV5-4 with TRBJ2-5; 7 bases are shared with TRBD2. Germline lookup yields CDR1 SGHNT and CDR2 YYREEE (reference sequence). V lost 3 bases to trimming and J lost 5 bases; unmatched junction nucleotides: 7. The CDR3 contains 14 residues. In nucleotides, the CDR3 is TGTGCCAGCAGCTCTCAGCGGGATCGGGAGACCCAGTACTTC. Translating it yields CASSSQRDRETQYF.

The chain has TRBV6-6 and TRBJ2-7; possibly TRBD1 for D (6 bases). CDR1 and CDR2 from the germline V gene are MNHNY and SVGAGI (reference sequence). Trimming took 7 bases from V and 3 from J, leaving 13 bases between them. There are 13 residues in the CDR3. The DNA for the CDR3 is TGTGCCAGCACCGGACAGCTCCTCTACGAGCAGTACTTC. Protein product: CASTGQLLYEQYF.

This clonotype was detected a few times. CDR3: CATSGGVAVTDTQYF. In DNA, the CDR3 is TGTGCCACCAGCGGGGGGGTAGCGGTCACAGATACGCAGTATTTT. This chain links TRBV15 with TRBJ2-3, with 7 bases matching TRBD2. The CDR3 extends over 15 amino acids. Germline CDR1 is LNHNV and CDR2 is YYDKDF (reference sequence). V lost 5 bases, J lost 2 bases, and 7 bases stayed unmatched.

This clonotype was observed at least ten times. The rearrangement joins TRBV15 to TRBJ1-2; D remains ambiguous. This CDR3 has 14 residues. Germline CDR1 is LNHNV and CDR2 is YYDKDF (reference sequence). V lost 0 bases, J lost 3 bases, and 8 bases lay in between. CDR3 coding DNA: TGTGCCACCAGCAGAGATCCCGGAGACTATGGCTACACCTTC. Translated: CATSRDPGDYGYTF.

The chain joins TRBV7-3 to TRBJ2-2; D not resolved. Trimming removed 8 bases from V and 4 bases from J, with 14 bases in between. The V gene's germline CDR1 is SGHTA and CDR2 FQGTGA. This CDR3 region has 14 residues. CDR3 nucleotide sequence: TGTGCCAGCCGCGGTGGCGACACCACCGGGGAGCTGTTTTTT. Its protein product is CASRGGDTTGELFF.

The CDR3 sequence is CASSRQGITDTQYF. As DNA, the CDR3 is TGTGCCAGCAGCCGTCAGGGCATCACAGATACGCAGTATTTT. V and J are TRBV3-1 and TRBJ2-3, with D possibly being TRBD1 (5 bases). The CDR3 consists of 14 residues. Germline V lookup: CDR1 LGHDT, CDR2 YNNKEL (reference sequence). The V end was cut by 4 bases, the J end by 2 bases, with 10 bases between.

This clonotype was detected a few times. The gene calls are TRBV6-5 and TRBJ1-4; D unclear. CDR1 MNHEY and CDR2 SVGAGI come from the germline V gene. The CDR3 has 16 residues. V was shortened by 6 bases and J by 6 bases, with 20 bases between the two germline ends. The CDR3, as DNA: TGTGCCAGCAGATCTAGATTTAACCAGCGCCATGAAAAACTGTTTTTT. Translated: CASRSRFNQRHEKLFF.

This clonotype turned up a few times. The chain carries TRBV4-1 and TRBJ2-3; TRBD2 matches at 8 bases. In germline, CDR1 is MGHRA, CDR2 YSYEKL. CDR3 length equals 18 residues. Germline trimming cut 1 base from V and 7 bases from J; bases unmatched to any gene: 16. Written as DNA, the CDR3 is TGCGCCAGCAGCCAAGGGGCGGTAGCGGGGCCTAGAGGCTATACGCAGTATTTT. Translating it yields CASSQGAVAGPRGYTQYF.

This clonotype occurred a few times. The chain links TRBV4-2 to TRBJ1-4; D remains unclear. The CDR3 covers 14 residues. V was shortened by 5 bases and J by 4 bases, with 11 bases between the two germline ends. Per germline, CDR1 LGHNA and CDR2 YNFKEQ. The CDR3 protein is CASSSGRYNEKLFF. The CDR3 DNA sequence: TGTGCCAGCAGCTCCGGGAGATATAATGAAAAACTGTTTTTT.

This clonotype has only a few counts. The chain is built from TRBV2 and TRBJ2-2; D perhaps matches TRBD1 (6 bases). The CDR3 is made up of 14 amino acids. V was pared by 1 base and J by 7 bases, with 10 bases between. The germline V gene encodes CDR1 SNHLY and CDR2 FYNNEI. The CDR3 DNA is TGTGCCAGCAGTGAAGTTCCAGGGGTCGGGGAGCTGTTTTTT. Translating it yields CASSEVPGVGELFF.

The V and J genes are TRBV7-2 and TRBJ2-1; D is ambiguous. CDR3 length: 15 amino acids. Germline values: CDR1 SGHTA, CDR2 FQGNSA. The V gene lost 5 bases and the J gene lost 4 bases, with 15 bases spanning the gap. CDR3 region: CASSPLGSAYNEQFF. Written as DNA, the CDR3 is TGTGCCAGCAGCCCCCTAGGTTCGGCTTACAATGAGCAGTTCTTC.

This clonotype has a handful of counts. This chain links TRBV12-3 or TRBV12-4 with TRBJ2-1; 8 bases line up with TRBD2. The CDR3 is made up of 13 amino acids. With 5 bases clipped from V and 14 bases from J, the junction kept 11 bases outside the gene matches. CDR3 sequence reads: CASSLREGLDEFF. CDR3 DNA: TGTGCCAGCAGTCTTCGTGAGGGACTAGACGAGTTCTTC.

The rearrangement uses TRBV28 and TRBJ2-7; the D gene is possibly TRBD1 (6 bases). V was cut by 6 bases and J by 8 bases, with 17 bases left in between. Germline values: CDR1 MDHEN, CDR2 SYDVKM. The CDR3 has 13 amino acids. This chain's CDR3 is CASSTSRDMKQYV. CDR3 coding DNA: TGTGCCAGCAGCACCAGCCGGGACATGAAGCAGTACGTC.

The gene calls are TRBV20-1 and TRBJ1-5; 8 bases are shared with TRBD1. Germline V gives CDR1 DFQATT, CDR2 SNEGSKA (reference sequence). This CDR3 comprises 16 residues. V lost 0 bases to trimming and J lost 1 base; unmatched junction nucleotides: 5. The CDR3 here is CSARDSQGASNQPQHF. CDR3 nucleotide sequence: TGCAGTGCTAGAGATAGCCAGGGGGCCAGCAATCAGCCCCAGCATTTT.

This chain links TRBV6-6 with TRBJ1-1, with D possibly TRBD1 on 6 matching bases. The CDR3 length is 13 residues. V was pared by 7 bases and J by 3 bases, with 12 bases between. The germline CDR1 and CDR2 sequences are MNHNY and SVGAGI (reference sequence). The CDR3 DNA follows: TGTGCCAGCACTCCTCAGGGGTACACTGAAGCTTTCTTT. Encoded protein: CASTPQGYTEAFF.

This clonotype was observed many times. This chain uses TRBV4-3 with TRBJ2-2; 7 bases are a match to TRBD1. The CDR3 totals 13 residues. Looked up from germline, CDR1 is LGHNA and CDR2 is YSLEER. With V trimmed by 4 bases and J by 9 bases, 5 bases remained unmatched. The CDR3 is CASSRQGNRELFF. The CDR3 nucleotides are TGCGCCAGCAGCCGACAGGGCAACCGGGAGCTGTTTTTT.